This passage covers 5 T cell receptor beta chains from one sample sequenced in a study of shared clonotypes between healthy human individuals. Data came from immunoSEQ multiplex PCR; TCRdb stores just in-frame clones and leaves some out. The table has approximately 1.4 million clones, about 98% seen once. The sequenced material came from naive CD4+ T cells sorted from blood. Indicated subset: CD45RA+ positively selected. The receptors originated from a man aged 25-45 years in good health.

The chain couples TRBV27 to TRBJ2-5; D might be TRBD2 (6 bases). Looked up from germline, CDR1 is MNHEY and CDR2 is SMNVEV (reference sequence). The V and J ends lost 0 bases and 0 bases respectively, with 11 bases between them. CDR3 length: 16 amino acids. CDR3 nucleotide sequence: TGTGCCAGCAGTTTATCGGCCCTAGCGTACCAAGAGACCCAGTACTTC. This encodes CASSLSALAYQETQYF.

This chain uses TRBV5-8 with TRBJ2-5; D ambiguous. V was pared by 0 bases and J by 1 base, with 10 bases between. Germline V CDR1 and CDR2: SGHTS, YDEGEE. CDR3 length equals 15 residues. CDR3 region: CASSLAVLSQETQYF. CDR3 in DNA: TGTGCCAGCAGCTTGGCCGTACTTAGCCAAGAGACCCAGTACTTC.

This clone was seen once. The V and J genes are TRBV29-1 and TRBJ2-3; D is undetermined. CDR3 length: 10 residues. Germline CDR1 SQVTM, CDR2 ANQGSEA. V was cut by 8 bases and J by 8 bases, with 11 bases left in between. The CDR3 here is CSPAGVTQYF. Here the CDR3 DNA reads TGCAGCCCAGCTGGGGTTACGCAGTATTTT.

The V gene is TRBV30, the J gene TRBJ2-2, with D perhaps TRBD1 (5 bases). The CDR3 contains 12 residues. Germline-derived CDR1 and CDR2 are GTSNPN and SVGIG (reference sequence). The ends were cut back, 0 bases at V and 13 bases at J, with 12 bases in the middle. The CDR3 DNA follows: TGTGCCTGGAGTGTTCAGGGCAGTAGGCTGTTTTTT. Translation: CAWSVQGSRLFF.

This chain uses TRBV5-1 with TRBJ1-2; tentative D call: TRBD1 (5 bases). This CDR3 is 17 amino acids long. Deletions cut 3 bases from V and 4 bases from J, with 22 bases between. Germline V gives CDR1 SGHRS, CDR2 YFSETQ. Here the CDR3 reads CASSSSRLQGPAYGYTF. The DNA for the CDR3 is TGCGCCAGCAGCTCCTCTCGCCTCCAGGGTCCTGCCTATGGCTACACCTTC. Variable domain in full (rest from reference TRBV5-1 and TRBJ1-2): KAGVTQTPRYLIKTRGQQVTLSCSPISGHRSVSWYQQTPGQGLQFLFEYFSETQRNKGNFPGRFSGRQFSNSRSEMNVSTLELGDSALYLCASSSSRLQGPAYGYTFGSGTRLTVV.